This T cell receptor beta chain was obtained from a study of blood T cell repertoires in COVID-19. Study overall: Some COVID-19 samples were acute and others convalescent; all came from the United States, Italy and Spain. PBMCs, B-cell-depleted T cells, or T cells provided the cDNA or gDNA that made up the material.

V lost 5 bases and J lost 7, with 18 bases in between. Germline lookup yields CDR1 SGHNT and CDR2 YYREEE (reference sequence). There are 14 residues in the CDR3. In the source study's methods: For nucleated cells, counts were estimated from reference gene primer amplification. Repertoires were generated with immunoSEQ multiplex PCR, while TCRdb's copy carries only in-frame clones and drops some. The DNA was the basis for D and trimming; V, J and clone size are from that table. The table shows roughly 160,000 clones, with more than 70% occurring only once. On this clone: A much larger clone differs from this one at a single base, so this may be a read error.

The chain uses TRBV5-4 and TRBJ1-1; D is perhaps TRBD1 (5 bases). The origin of this receptor is a woman aged 80 or over with active or convalescent COVID-19. Sequenced sample: peripheral blood. DNA of the CDR3: TGTGCCAGCAGACACCGTCCCGGGGGGATTGAAGCTTTCTTT. Translated, it gives CASRHRPGGIEAFF.